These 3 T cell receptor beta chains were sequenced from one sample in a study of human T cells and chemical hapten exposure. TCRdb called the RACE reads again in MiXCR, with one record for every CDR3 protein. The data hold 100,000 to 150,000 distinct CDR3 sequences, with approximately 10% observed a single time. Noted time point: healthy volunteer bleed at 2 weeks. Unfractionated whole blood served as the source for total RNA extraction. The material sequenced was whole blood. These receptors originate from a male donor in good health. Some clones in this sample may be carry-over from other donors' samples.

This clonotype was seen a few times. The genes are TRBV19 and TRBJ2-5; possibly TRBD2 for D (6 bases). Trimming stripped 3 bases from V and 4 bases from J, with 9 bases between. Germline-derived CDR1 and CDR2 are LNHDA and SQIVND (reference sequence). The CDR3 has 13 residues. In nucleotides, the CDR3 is TGTGCCAGTAGTATTGCAGCGGGAGAGACCCAGTACTTC. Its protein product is CASSIAAGETQYF.

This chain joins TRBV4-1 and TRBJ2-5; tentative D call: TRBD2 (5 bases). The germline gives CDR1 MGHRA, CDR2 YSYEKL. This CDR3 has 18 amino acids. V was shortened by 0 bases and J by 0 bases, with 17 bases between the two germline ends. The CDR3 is CASSQDERAGRNQETQYF. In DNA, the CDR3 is TGCGCCAGCAGCCAAGATGAGAGGGCAGGTCGGAACCAAGAGACCCAGTACTTC.

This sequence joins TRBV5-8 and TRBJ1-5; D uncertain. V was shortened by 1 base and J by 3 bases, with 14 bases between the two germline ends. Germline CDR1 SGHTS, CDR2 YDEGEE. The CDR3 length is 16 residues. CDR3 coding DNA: TGTGCCAGCAGCTTGTTGGGAGGCGCGGACAATCAGCCCCAGCATTTT. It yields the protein CASSLLGGADNQPQHF.